This paragraph reports one T cell receptor beta chain. Losses at the gene ends were 0 bases for V and 4 bases for J; bases not matched to a gene: 6. The CDR3 contains 16 residues. Per germline, CDR1 LNHNV and CDR2 YYDKDF (reference sequence). This specimen comes from a study of OX40 agonist ivuxolimab in advanced cancers. Turning to the study itself: Three partial responders included one hepatocellular carcinoma patient and two cutaneous melanoma patients.

Here immunoSEQ multiplex PCR was the method, and the copy in TCRdb shows in-frame clones only, minus some. The sample lists roughly 100,000 clones; 90% were seen once. The receptor was derived from an adult with an advanced solid tumor such as melanoma, head and neck, liver or kidney cancer. The chain combines TRBV15 with TRBJ1-3, with 7 positions matching TRBD1. The source material was CD4+ or CD8+ T cells sorted from blood, sampled in a trial of the OX40 agonist ivuxolimab. The CDR3 reads CATSRDGTAAGNTIYF. The CDR3 DNA reads as TGTGCCACCAGCAGAGACGGGACAGCAGCAGGAAACACCATATATTTT. The full variable domain, completed using reference TRBV15 and TRBJ1-3, is DAMVIQNPRYQVTQFGKPVTLSCSQTLNHNVMYWYQQKSSQAPKLLFHYYDKDFNNEADTPDNFQSRRPNTSFCFLDIRSPGLGDTAMYLCATSRDGTAAGNTIYFGEGSWLTVV.